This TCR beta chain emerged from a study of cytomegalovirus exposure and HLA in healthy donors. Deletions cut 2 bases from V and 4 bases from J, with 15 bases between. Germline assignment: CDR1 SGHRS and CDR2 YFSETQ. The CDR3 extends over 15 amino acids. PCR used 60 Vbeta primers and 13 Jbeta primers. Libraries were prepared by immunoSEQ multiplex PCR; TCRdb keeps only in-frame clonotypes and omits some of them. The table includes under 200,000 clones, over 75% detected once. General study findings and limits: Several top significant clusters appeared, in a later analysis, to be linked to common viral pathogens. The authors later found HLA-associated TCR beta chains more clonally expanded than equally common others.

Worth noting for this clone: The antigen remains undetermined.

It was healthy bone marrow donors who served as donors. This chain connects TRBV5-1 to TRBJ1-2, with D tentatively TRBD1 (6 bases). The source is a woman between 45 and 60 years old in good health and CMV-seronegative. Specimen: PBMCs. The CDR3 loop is CASSFDIGTRYGYTF. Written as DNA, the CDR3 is TGCGCCAGCAGCTTCGATATCGGGACACGCTATGGCTACACCTTC.